This T cell receptor beta chain was found in a study of T cells in Graves' hyperthyroidism and ophthalmopathy. Study-wide results and limits: Blood also held most thyroid clonotypes expanded beyond 0.001.

This clonotype was picked up many times. Its target is not known. RNA transcripts gave rise to amplified TCR beta CDR3 regions. RT-PCR in the first round (using the HTBI primer set) targeted the TCR CDR3. TCRdb reprocessed the multiplex PCR reads via MiXCR and lists one record per CDR3 protein. This table holds a few hundred thousand distinct CDR3 sequences, just over 45% found once. Trimming left V 10 bases short and J 7 bases short, with 16 bases between. Germline CDR1 is ENHRY and CDR2 is SYGVKD. The CDR3 runs 13 residues. Patients aged 18 to 65 had newly diagnosed hyperthyroidism lasting under 2 months.

Sequences were obtained from peripheral blood or thyroid tissue (not recorded which). This sequence originates from a woman aged 18-29 years with Graves' hyperthyroidism. The chain uses TRBV10-3 and TRBJ2-2, with a possible D match to TRBD1 (6 bases). The CDR3, as DNA: TGTGCCACCACAGGGAACTCGGGCGGGGAGCTGTTTTTT. It codes for CATTGNSGGELFF.